The source of this T cell receptor (beta chain) is a study of T cells in Graves' hyperthyroidism and ophthalmopathy. Looking at the study overall: At the time of initial diagnosis and before any treatment, peripheral blood was collected.

The investigators amplified TCR beta CDR3 regions from RNA transcripts. An initial round of RT-PCR targeting the TCR CDR3 relied on the HTBI primer set. TCRdb redid the calling of the multiplex PCR reads with MiXCR, one entry per CDR3 protein. The table records around 250,000 distinct CDR3 sequences, approximately 23% of them present only once. This CDR3 contains 13 residues. The V gene lost 5 bases and the J gene lost 5 bases, with 8 bases spanning the gap. Germline assignment: CDR1 KGHDR and CDR2 SFDVKD. This clonotype was observed a handful of times. The chain carries TRBV24-1 and TRBJ2-2; D uncertain. This TCR came from a woman in her thirties or forties with Graves' ophthalmopathy. The sequencing sample was made of blood. In DNA form, the CDR3 reads TGTGCCACCAGTGCGACGGAAACCGGGGAGCTGTTTTTT. Its translation: CATSATETGELFF.